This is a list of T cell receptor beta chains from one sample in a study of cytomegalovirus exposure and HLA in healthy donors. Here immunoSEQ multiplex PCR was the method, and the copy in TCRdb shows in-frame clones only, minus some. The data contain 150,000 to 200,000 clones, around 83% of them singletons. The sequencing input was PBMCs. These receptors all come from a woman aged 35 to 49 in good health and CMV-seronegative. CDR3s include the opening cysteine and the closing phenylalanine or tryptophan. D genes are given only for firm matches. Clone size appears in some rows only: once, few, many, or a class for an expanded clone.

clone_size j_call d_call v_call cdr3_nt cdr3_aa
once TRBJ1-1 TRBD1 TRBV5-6 TGTGCCAGCAGCAGGGGGACAGGGTCGGACACTGAAGCTTTCTTT CASSRGTGSDTEAFF
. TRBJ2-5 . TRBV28 TGTGCCAGCAGTTTAGGAAATGGAGGAATAAAGACCCAGTACTTC CASSLGNGGIKTQYF
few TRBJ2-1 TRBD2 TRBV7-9 TGTGCCAGCAGCCCTCGACTAGCGGGAGGGCTCGGGCTAGTCGATGAGCAGTTCTTC CASSPRLAGGLGLVDEQFF
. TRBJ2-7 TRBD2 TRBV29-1 TGCAGCGTTGACGCAGGGAGGGGTTACGAGCAGTACTTC CSVDAGRGYEQYF
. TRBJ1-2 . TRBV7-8 TGTGCCAGCAGCGAACAGGTATCCTATGGCTACACCTTC CASSEQVSYGYTF
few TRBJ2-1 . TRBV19 TGTGCCAGTCTCGACTACTACAATGAGCAGTTCTTC CASLDYYNEQFF
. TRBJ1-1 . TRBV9 TGTGCCAGCAGCGTAGCGGGAGGAGTCACTGAAGCTTTCTTT CASSVAGGVTEAFF
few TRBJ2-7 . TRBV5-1 TGCGCCAGCAGCTTGGGGACGGACAGAGCTAACGAGCAGTACTTC CASSLGTDRANEQYF
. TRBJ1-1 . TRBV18 TGTGCCAGCTCACCAACACTGAACACTGAAGCTTTCTTT CASSPTLNTEAFF
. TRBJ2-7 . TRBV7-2 TGTGCCAGCAGCTTAGGGCCAAACTACGAGCAGTACTTC CASSLGPNYEQYF
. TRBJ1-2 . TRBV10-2 TGCGCCAGCAGTGCGGGTCTATATGGCTACACCTTC CASSAGLYGYTF
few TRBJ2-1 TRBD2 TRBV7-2 TGTGCCAGCAGCTTCGGGACTAGCGTGGGAGTGGGTGAGCAGTTCTTC CASSFGTSVGVGEQFF
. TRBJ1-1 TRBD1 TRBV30 TGTGCCTGGACCACGACAGGGTTCATCACTGAAGCTTTCTTT CAWTTTGFITEAFF
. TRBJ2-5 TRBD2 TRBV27 TGTGCCAGCAGTTTGGGACTAGCGGGCCGACAGGGGGAGACCCAGTACTTC CASSLGLAGRQGETQYF
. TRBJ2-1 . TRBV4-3 TGCGCCAGCAGCCAGACTCAGAGCGTCTCCTACAATGAGCAGTTCTTC CASSQTQSVSYNEQFF
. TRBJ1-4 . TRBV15 TGTGCCACCAGCAGACCGTCGGCAGGGGAATATGAAAAACTGTTTTTT CATSRPSAGEYEKLFF
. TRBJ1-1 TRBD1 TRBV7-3 TGTGCCAGCAGCTTAGGCGGGACAGTTAACACTGAAGCTTTCTTT CASSLGGTVNTEAFF
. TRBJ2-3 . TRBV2 TGTGCCAGCAATCAGGTCGACCTCACAGATACGCAGTATTTT CASNQVDLTDTQYF
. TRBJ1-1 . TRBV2 TGTGCTAGCTCCCGAGGGAGGAGCGGCACTGAAGCTTTCTTT CASSRGRSGTEAFF
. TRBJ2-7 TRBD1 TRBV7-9 TGTGCCAGCAGCGCCGGACAGGGGGTCGAGCAGTACTTC CASSAGQGVEQYF
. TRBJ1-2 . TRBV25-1 TGTGCCAGCAGTGATGATGGGGCCGGCTACACCTTC CASSDDGAGYTF
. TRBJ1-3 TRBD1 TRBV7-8 TGTGCCAGCAGCTTAGCAAATTCCGGGACAGGGTACTCTGGAAACACCATATATTTT CASSLANSGTGYSGNTIYF